The 27 T cell receptor beta chains listed next were all sequenced from one sample in a study of cytomegalovirus exposure and HLA in healthy donors. PCR amplification relied on 60 Vbeta primers (plus 13 Jbeta primers). Repertoires were generated with immunoSEQ multiplex PCR, while TCRdb's copy carries only in-frame clones and drops some. The table lists about 98,000 clones, about 81% of them singletons. The sequencing input was PBMCs. The source is a man in his forties or fifties in good health and CMV-seronegative.

This rearrangement joins TRBV11-2 to TRBJ2-2, with D possibly matching TRBD1 (6 bases). The germline gives CDR1 SGHAT, CDR2 FQNNGV. V gave up 5 bases and J gave up 6 bases, with 10 bases separating them. The CDR3 runs 13 residues. The CDR3 here is CASSPGHPGELFF. DNA of the CDR3: TGTGCCAGCAGCCCGGGACATCCCGGGGAGCTGTTTTTT.

The genes are TRBV15 and TRBJ2-7; TRBD2 aligns across 8 bases. V lost 0 bases to trimming and J lost 3 bases; unmatched junction nucleotides: 4. CDR1 LNHNV and CDR2 YYDKDF come from the germline V gene (reference sequence). CDR3 size: 15 residues. The CDR3: CATSRDSGGGYEQYF. DNA of the CDR3: TGTGCCACCAGCAGAGACAGCGGGGGTGGCTACGAGCAGTACTTC. The complete variable domain, with remaining parts taken from reference TRBV15 and TRBJ2-7, reads DAMVIQNPRYQVTQFGKPVTLSCSQTLNHNVMYWYQQKSSQAPKLLFHYYDKDFNNEADTPDNFQSRRPNTSFCFLDIRSPGLGDTAMYLCATSRDSGGGYEQYFGPGTRLTVT.

The genes are TRBV2 and TRBJ2-1; 14 bases match TRBD2. This CDR3 has 16 amino acids. V was clipped by 7 bases and J by 5 bases; unmatched bases: 7. Germline-derived CDR1 and CDR2 are SNHLY and FYNNEI. CDR3 coding DNA: TGTGCCAGCACCTACCGGACTAGCGGGGGGCACAATGAGCAGTTCTTC. Translation: CASTYRTSGGHNEQFF.

Only a few counts were recorded for this clone. The J gene is TRBJ1-2, the V gene TRBV25-1; 7 bases align to TRBD1. Germline CDR1 MGHDK, CDR2 SYGVNS. The CDR3 runs to 14 residues. Germline trimming cut 8 bases from V and 5 bases from J; bases unmatched to any gene: 11. CDR3 nucleotide sequence: TGTGCCAGCGGAGGCCAGACAGGGAAGTATGGCTACACCTTC. As protein: CASGGQTGKYGYTF.

J is TRBJ2-2 and V is TRBV19, with TRBD2 as a possible D gene (5 bases). Looked up from germline, CDR1 is LNHDA and CDR2 is SQIVND (reference sequence). This CDR3 comprises 14 residues. Between the trimmed V and J ends, which lost 7 bases and 3 bases, there was a span of 12 bases. CDR3 bases: TGTGCCAGTACGAGGGTATTTGACACCGGGGAGCTGTTTTTT. This translates into CASTRVFDTGELFF.

The V and J genes are TRBV30 and TRBJ1-1, with D uncertain. The germline CDR1 and CDR2 sequences are GTSNPN and SVGIG (reference sequence). V was pared by 3 bases and J by 0 bases, with 8 bases between. The CDR3 spans 13 residues. The CDR3 coding sequence is TGTGCCTGGAGGTTACAGATGAACACTGAAGCTTTCTTT. Translation gives CAWRLQMNTEAFF. Full variable domain (outside the CDR3, taken from reference TRBV30 and TRBJ1-1): SQTIHQWPATLVQPVGSPLSLECTVEGTSNPNLYWYRQAAGRGLQLLFYSVGIGQISSEVPQNLSASRPQDRQFILSSKKLLLSDSGFYLCAWRLQMNTEAFFGQGTRLTVV.

CDR3: CASSPATAGAYEQYF. The DNA for the CDR3 is TGTGCCAGCTCACCTGCTACGGCAGGGGCCTACGAGCAGTACTTC. The rearrangement joins TRBV18 to TRBJ2-7; possible D gene TRBD1, 6 bases. V was trimmed by 3 bases and J by 2 bases, leaving 14 bases between them. This CDR3 has 15 residues. CDR1 is KGHSH and CDR2 is LQKENI in the germline V gene.

V and J are TRBV29-1 and TRBJ1-6, with 10 bases lining up with TRBD1. V shed 6 bases, J shed 10 bases, and the junction held 6 bases outside the gene matches. Germline loops: CDR1 SQVTM, CDR2 ANQGSEA. The CDR3 covers 13 residues. CDR3 sequence reads: CSVSGQGNSPLHF. DNA for the CDR3: TGCAGCGTCTCGGGACAGGGGAACTCACCCCTCCACTTT.

V and J are TRBV10-2 and TRBJ2-5; 15 nucleotides match TRBD2. Germline loops: CDR1 WSHSY, CDR2 SAAADI. CDR3 length equals 16 residues. After removal of 6 bases from V and 5 bases from J, the junction contained 7 bases not matched to a gene. CDR3 sequence reads: CASRRTSGGALETQYF. As DNA, the CDR3 is TGCGCCAGCAGGCGGACTAGCGGGGGGGCCCTGGAGACCCAGTACTTC.

The rearrangement links TRBV11-2 to TRBJ2-1, with TRBD1 identical over 9 bases. Trimming removed 2 bases from V and 9 bases from J; junction bases left unmatched: 11. There are 16 residues in the CDR3. CDR1 and CDR2 from the germline V gene are SGHAT and FQNNGV. DNA for the CDR3: TGTGCCAGCAGCTTACCCGGACAGGGGCTGGGAGTTGAGCAGTTCTTC. Translating gives CASSLPGQGLGVEQFF.

CDR3 sequence reads: CASSEAERGGDTQYF. CDR3 DNA sequence: TGTGCCAGCAGTGAAGCGGAGCGGGGGGGAGATACGCAGTATTTT. This chain uses TRBV6-1 with TRBJ2-3, with 10 bases fitting TRBD2. V trimming: 0 bases; J trimming: 5 bases; junction bases outside the gene matches: 2. Germline V CDR1 and CDR2: MNHNS, SASEGT. The CDR3 loop spans 15 amino acids.

The sample holds a few counts of this clone. This chain uses TRBV6-9 with TRBJ2-1; 10 bases agree with TRBD2. The V gene's germline CDR1 is MNHGY and CDR2 SVAAGI. This CDR3 has 17 amino acids. The ends lost 5 bases at V and 0 bases at J; junction bases unmatched: 7. The CDR3 reads CASSPRLAGSSYNEQFF. DNA of the CDR3: TGTGCCAGCAGTCCAAGACTAGCGGGTAGCTCCTACAATGAGCAGTTCTTC.

This clone has only a few counts. The CDR3 DNA is TGCGCCAGCAGCTTGACAGGGCCTGGAAACACCATATATTTT. It encodes CASSLTGPGNTIYF. This chain connects TRBV4-1 to TRBJ1-3, with 7 bases identical to TRBD1. Germline values: CDR1 MGHRA, CDR2 YSYEKL. The CDR3 consists of 14 residues. Unmatched junction bases numbered 3, after V lost 5 bases and J lost 2 bases.

The rearrangement links TRBV27 to TRBJ2-3; 9 nucleotides align to TRBD2. The CDR3 extends over 14 amino acids. The germline V gene encodes CDR1 MNHEY and CDR2 SMNVEV (reference sequence). V was clipped by 5 bases and J by 7 bases; unmatched bases: 7. The CDR3 loop is CASSGASGVNTQYF. The CDR3 region has the DNA TGTGCCAGCAGTGGTGCTAGCGGGGTAAATACGCAGTATTTT.

This clone was seen a few times. This chain joins TRBV29-1 and TRBJ1-5, with TRBD1 identical over 7 bases. Germline-derived CDR1 and CDR2 are SQVTM and ANQGSEA. The V gene end was trimmed by 6 bases and the J gene end by 0 bases; junction bases not matched to a gene: 8. This CDR3 comprises 15 residues. In DNA form, the CDR3 reads TGCAGCGTCCTATCGGGGACAGATAGCAATCAGCCCCAGCATTTT. Translation: CSVLSGTDSNQPQHF.

The gene calls are TRBV7-9 and TRBJ2-4; 7 bases fit TRBD2. Germline-derived CDR1 and CDR2 are SEHNR and FQNEAQ (reference sequence). Trimming took 1 base from V and 0 from J; bases not matched to a gene: 6. The CDR3 extends over 17 amino acids. CDR3 loop: CASSLVGGGLAKNIQYF. The CDR3 DNA is TGTGCCAGCAGCTTAGTTGGGGGGGGACTAGCCAAAAACATTCAGTACTTC.

J is TRBJ2-2 and V is TRBV5-4, with TRBD1 matching over 8 bases. The V gene's germline CDR1 is SGHNT and CDR2 YYREEE (reference sequence). V dropped 4 bases and J dropped 4; count of bases not matched to a gene: 9. The CDR3 runs to 16 residues. The CDR3 nucleotides read TGTGCCAGCAGCGCCGGACAGGGTTGGATCACCGGGGAGCTGTTTTTT. Translating gives CASSAGQGWITGELFF.

The rearrangement uses TRBV5-1 and TRBJ1-3; 12 bases agree with TRBD1. J gave up 8 bases and V 4 bases, and 4 bases lay outside the gene matches. The CDR3 length is 14 residues. Germline CDR1 is SGHRS and CDR2 is YFSETQ. CDR3 region: CASSMGQGAHTIYF. As DNA, the CDR3 is TGCGCCAGCAGCATGGGACAGGGGGCCCACACCATATATTTT.

The V call is TRBV5-1, the J call TRBJ1-6; 7 bases are shared with TRBD1. The CDR3 is 15 residues long. The V segment lost 0 bases and the J segment 7 bases; nucleotides outside the gene matches: 4. Germline V gene data show CDR1 as SGHRS and CDR2 as YFSETQ. Here the CDR3 DNA reads TGCGCCAGCAGCTTGGCGGGGGACAGAAATTCACCCCTCCACTTT. Protein sequence: CASSLAGDRNSPLHF.

This clone appeared a few times. V usage is TRBV2 and J usage is TRBJ1-4; D gene uncertain. Looked up from germline, CDR1 is SNHLY and CDR2 is FYNNEI. The CDR3 extends over 14 amino acids. The V end was cut by 4 bases, the J end by 4 bases, with 10 bases between. The CDR3 spells CASSGWQDNEKLFF. The CDR3 nucleotides are TGTGCCAGCAGTGGCTGGCAGGATAATGAAAAACTGTTTTTT.

The chain couples TRBV6-6 to TRBJ2-3; 10 positions match TRBD2. CDR3 length: 15 amino acids. In germline, CDR1 is MNHNY, CDR2 SVGAGI (reference sequence). V lost 6 bases and J lost 1; bases outside the gene matches: 4. The CDR3 DNA sequence: TGTGCCAGCAGCCCTACTAGCGGGGGCACAGATACGCAGTATTTT. Residues: CASSPTSGGTDTQYF.

This rearrangement joins TRBV10-2 to TRBJ2-3; 8 bases agree with TRBD2. The ends lost 6 bases at V and 14 bases at J; junction bases unmatched: 28. The CDR3 totals 18 residues. Germline CDR1 reads WSHSY; CDR2 reads SAAADI. CDR3: CASRGERGRRAGHLSRYF. CDR3 nucleotide sequence: TGCGCCAGCAGGGGGGAGCGGGGGAGGCGCGCTGGACACCTCTCGCGGTATTTT.

The chain couples TRBV25-1 to TRBJ2-5; 7 positions match TRBD1. Germline V gene lookup returns CDR1 MGHDK and CDR2 SYGVNS. The V segment lost 4 bases and the J segment 5 bases; nucleotides outside the gene matches: 10. The CDR3 runs to 15 residues. DNA for the CDR3: TGTGCCAGCAGTGGGGACAGCGGTCGTTATGAGACCCAGTACTTC. Protein product: CASSGDSGRYETQYF.

The chain is built from TRBV11-3 and TRBJ2-2; TRBD2 aligns across 10 bases. The V gene's germline CDR1 is SGHNT and CDR2 YENEEA. This CDR3 has 17 amino acids. After removal of 5 bases from V and 4 bases from J, the junction contained 10 bases not matched to a gene. CDR3 DNA: TGTGCCAGCAGCCCCCGCGGAGCGGGGGGGCCCACCGGGGAGCTGTTTTTT. Translating gives CASSPRGAGGPTGELFF.

This clone was found once. CDR3 nucleotides: TGCAGTGCTAGAGATCCACGGTCGCAGTTCTTC. This codes for CSARDPRSQFF. The chain links TRBV20-1 to TRBJ2-1; D not certain. Germline values: CDR1 DFQATT, CDR2 SNEGSKA (reference sequence). This CDR3 is built from 11 residues. V shed 0 bases and J shed 12 bases, with 9 bases lying between them.

This clone was detected once. The genes are TRBV5-4 and TRBJ2-2, with D possibly TRBD1 on 6 matching bases. The germline V and J ends were trimmed by 6 bases and 3 bases, with 15 bases remaining between them. From germline, CDR1 is SGHNT and CDR2 YYREEE (reference sequence). CDR3 length: 15 residues. DNA for the CDR3: TGTGCCAGCACAGCCTCTGACAGGCACACCGGGGAGCTGTTTTTT. Protein product: CASTASDRHTGELFF.

This rearrangement joins TRBV13 to TRBJ2-1; D is possibly TRBD2 (6 bases). Per germline, CDR1 PRHDT and CDR2 FYEKMQ (reference sequence). Trimming removed 5 bases from V and 7 bases from J, with 12 bases in between. The CDR3 totals 13 residues. For the CDR3, the DNA is TGTGCCAGCAGCAGGGCGGCGGGGAATGAGCAGTTCTTC. The encoded protein is CASSRAAGNEQFF. Looking up the rest from reference TRBV13 and TRBJ2-1 gives the full variable domain: AAGVIQSPRHLIKEKRETATLKCYPIPRHDTVYWYQQGPGQDPQFLISFYEKMQSDKGSIPDRFSAQQFSDYHSELNMSSLELGDSALYFCASSRAAGNEQFFGPGTRLTVL.